Shown below are 11 T cell receptor beta chains from a single sample sequenced in a study of Graves' ophthalmopathy and Graves' hyperthyroidism. RNA transcripts provided the template for amplifying TCR beta CDR3 regions. Second-round multiplex PCR came after first-round RT-PCR with HTBI primers. One entry per CDR3 protein results from TCRdb running MiXCR on the multiplex PCR reads. The sample consists of roughly 700,000 distinct CDR3 sequences, 35% to 50% of them appearing once. Input material: peripheral blood. The receptors originated from an adult man with Graves' ophthalmopathy.

The rearrangement joins TRBV20-1 to TRBJ1-2; D gene unclear. In germline, CDR1 is DFQATT, CDR2 SNEGSKA (reference sequence). The CDR3 sequence is 12 residues long. V was trimmed by 0 bases and J by 8 bases, leaving 10 bases between them. The CDR3 coding sequence is TGCAGTGCTAGAGATCACGTGGGAGGCTACACCTTC. Amino acid sequence: CSARDHVGGYTF.

In its sample, this clonotype was seen many times. The genes are TRBV2 and TRBJ1-2; D not resolved. The V gene's germline CDR1 is SNHLY and CDR2 FYNNEI. This CDR3 is 12 amino acids long. V was shortened by 6 bases and J by 6 bases, with 11 bases between the two germline ends. As DNA, the CDR3 is TGTGCCAGCAGGGACCCAGGAAATGGCTACACCTTC. As protein: CASRDPGNGYTF.

The V gene is TRBV29-1, the J gene TRBJ1-5, with a possible D match to TRBD1 (5 bases). The CDR3 covers 14 residues. Trimming took 8 bases from V and 5 from J, leaving 19 bases between them. Germline CDR1 SQVTM, CDR2 ANQGSEA. The CDR3: CSPTPTVNDQPQHF. The DNA of the CDR3 is TGCAGCCCAACACCGACAGTGAACGATCAGCCCCAGCATTTT.

This rearrangement joins TRBV15 to TRBJ2-6; D unclear. The CDR3 runs to 15 residues. CDR1 is LNHNV, CDR2 YYDKDF, per germline (reference sequence). Trimming removed 10 bases at V and 0 bases at J, with 13 bases between. The CDR3: CASSAEGSGANVLTF. Written as DNA, the CDR3 is TGTGCCAGCAGTGCGGAAGGCTCTGGGGCCAACGTCCTGACTTTC. The full variable domain, rest sourced from reference TRBV15 and TRBJ2-6, is DAMVIQNPRYQVTQFGKPVTLSCSQTLNHNVMYWYQQKSSQAPKLLFHYYDKDFNNEADTPDNFQSRRPNTSFCFLDIRSPGLGDTAMYLCASSAEGSGANVLTFGAGSRLTVL.

With respect to this clonotype: A read error may produce the germline difference seen at one junction end. The chain recombines TRBV7-2 with TRBJ1-1; D not resolved. The CDR3 contains 15 residues. Germline values: CDR1 SGHTA, CDR2 FQGNSA. Written as DNA, the CDR3 is TGCGCCAGCAGCCAAGTTGTAAGAGGAAACACTGAAGCTTTCTTT. Residues: CASSQVVRGNTEAFF.

This rearrangement joins TRBV25-1 to TRBJ1-5; D remains unclear. With 8 bases removed from V and 5 bases from J, the gap between germline ends came to 13 bases. The CDR3 runs to 13 residues. From germline, CDR1 is MGHDK and CDR2 SYGVNS. The CDR3 protein is CASLDRRHQPQHF. DNA of the CDR3: TGTGCCAGCTTAGATCGGAGGCATCAGCCCCAGCATTTT.

The chain links TRBV10-3 to TRBJ1-5; D may be TRBD1 (5 bases). The CDR3 extends over 15 amino acids. Germline loops: CDR1 ENHRY, CDR2 SYGVKD. V dropped 4 bases and J dropped 0 bases, with 10 bases sitting between them. The CDR3 DNA follows: TGTGCCATCAGTGCGCAGGGAGATAGCAATCAGCCCCAGCATTTT. This gives the protein CAISAQGDSNQPQHF.

This clonotype was counted a few times. The chain is built from TRBV12-3 or TRBV12-4 and TRBJ1-2, with TRBD1 identical over 7 bases. The J segment lost 0 bases and the V segment lost 7 bases, leaving 5 bases of the junction unmatched. This CDR3 is built from 14 residues. The CDR3, as DNA: TGTGCCAGCACCATTGGACAGGCTAACTATGGCTACACCTTC. It specifies CASTIGQANYGYTF.

This clonotype came up a few times. V usage is TRBV29-1 and J usage is TRBJ2-7; D gene uncertain. The CDR3 runs to 13 residues. Germline CDR1 and CDR2: SQVTM and ANQGSEA. The V and J ends lost 0 bases and 3 bases respectively, with 9 bases between them. This CDR3 reads CSVEDNLRYEQYF. CDR3 DNA sequence: TGCAGCGTTGAAGATAATCTGCGCTACGAGCAGTACTTC.

This clonotype was counted many times. The V gene is TRBV29-1, the J gene TRBJ2-2; D gene uncertain. V lost 6 bases, J lost 2 bases, and 13 bases lay in between. The CDR3 length is 14 residues. The germline gives CDR1 SQVTM, CDR2 ANQGSEA. The CDR3 DNA sequence: TGCAGCGTCGCCGGGTCAAGAAACACCGGGGAGCTGTTTTTT. Protein sequence: CSVAGSRNTGELFF.

The J gene is TRBJ1-2, the V gene TRBV29-1; 8 positions agree with TRBD1. The CDR3 is 12 residues long. V shed 7 bases and J 0 bases; nucleotides not matched to a gene: 1. CDR1 is SQVTM and CDR2 is ANQGSEA in the germline V gene. CDR3 sequence: CSAQGANYGYTF. CDR3 DNA: TGCAGCGCACAGGGGGCTAACTATGGCTACACCTTC.